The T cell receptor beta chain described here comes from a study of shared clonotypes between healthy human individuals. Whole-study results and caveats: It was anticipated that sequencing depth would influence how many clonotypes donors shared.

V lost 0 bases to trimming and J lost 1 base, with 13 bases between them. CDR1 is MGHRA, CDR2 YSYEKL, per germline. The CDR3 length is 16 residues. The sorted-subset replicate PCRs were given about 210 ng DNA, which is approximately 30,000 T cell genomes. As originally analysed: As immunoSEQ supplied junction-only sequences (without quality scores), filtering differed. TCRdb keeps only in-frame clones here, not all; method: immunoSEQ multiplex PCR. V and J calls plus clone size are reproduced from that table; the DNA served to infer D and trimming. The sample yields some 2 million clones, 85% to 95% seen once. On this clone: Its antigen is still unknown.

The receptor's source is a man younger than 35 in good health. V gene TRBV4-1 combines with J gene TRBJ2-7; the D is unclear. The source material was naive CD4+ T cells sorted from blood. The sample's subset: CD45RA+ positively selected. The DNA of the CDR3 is TGCGCCAGCAGCCAAGAAGGTCCAGGAACTTCCTACGAGCAGTACTTC. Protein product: CASSQEGPGTSYEQYF.